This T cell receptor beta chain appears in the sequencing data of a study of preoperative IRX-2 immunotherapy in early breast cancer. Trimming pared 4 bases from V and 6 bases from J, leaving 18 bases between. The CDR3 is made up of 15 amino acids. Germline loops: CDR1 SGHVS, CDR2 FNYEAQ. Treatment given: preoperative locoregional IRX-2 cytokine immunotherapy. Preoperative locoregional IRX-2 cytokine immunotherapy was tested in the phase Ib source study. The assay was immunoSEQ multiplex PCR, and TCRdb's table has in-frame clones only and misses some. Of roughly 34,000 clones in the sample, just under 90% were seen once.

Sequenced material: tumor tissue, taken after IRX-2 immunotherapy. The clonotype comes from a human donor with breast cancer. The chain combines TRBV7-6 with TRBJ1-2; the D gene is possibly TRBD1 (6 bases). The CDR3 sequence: CASSSWGGGINGYTF. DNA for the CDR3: TGTGCCAGCAGCTCCTGGGGAGGGGGTATCAATGGCTACACCTTC.